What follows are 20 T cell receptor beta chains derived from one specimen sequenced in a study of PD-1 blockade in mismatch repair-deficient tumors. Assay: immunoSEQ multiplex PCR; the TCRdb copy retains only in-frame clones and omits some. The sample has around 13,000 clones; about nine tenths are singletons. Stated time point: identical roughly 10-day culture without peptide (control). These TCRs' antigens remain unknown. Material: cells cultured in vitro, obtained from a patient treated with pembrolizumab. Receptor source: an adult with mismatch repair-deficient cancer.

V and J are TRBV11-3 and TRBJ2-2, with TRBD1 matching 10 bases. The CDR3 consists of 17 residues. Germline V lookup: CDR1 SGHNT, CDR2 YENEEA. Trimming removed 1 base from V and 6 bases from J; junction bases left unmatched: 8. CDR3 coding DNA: TGTGCCAGCAGCTTAGGCGCCGGGACAGGGGCCCCCGGGGAGCTGTTTTTT. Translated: CASSLGAGTGAPGELFF.

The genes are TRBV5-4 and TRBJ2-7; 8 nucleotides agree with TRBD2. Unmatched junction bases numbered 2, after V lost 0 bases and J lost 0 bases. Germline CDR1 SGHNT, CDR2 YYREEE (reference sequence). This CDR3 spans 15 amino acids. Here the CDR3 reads CASSLAGRVSYEQYF. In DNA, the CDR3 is TGTGCCAGCAGCTTGGCCGGGAGGGTCTCCTACGAGCAGTACTTC.

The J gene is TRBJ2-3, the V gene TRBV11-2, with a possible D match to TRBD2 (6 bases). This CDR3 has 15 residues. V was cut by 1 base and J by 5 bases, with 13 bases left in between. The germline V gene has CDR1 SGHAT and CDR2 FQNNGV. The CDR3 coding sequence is TGTGCCAGCAGCTTAGTTGGCGGGAATGTAGATACGCAGTATTTT. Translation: CASSLVGGNVDTQYF.

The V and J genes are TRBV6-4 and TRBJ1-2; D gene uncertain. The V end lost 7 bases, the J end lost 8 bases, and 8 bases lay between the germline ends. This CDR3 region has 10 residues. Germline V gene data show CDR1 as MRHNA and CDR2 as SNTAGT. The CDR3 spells CASKAKGYTF. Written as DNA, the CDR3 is TGTGCCAGCAAGGCAAAGGGCTACACCTTC.

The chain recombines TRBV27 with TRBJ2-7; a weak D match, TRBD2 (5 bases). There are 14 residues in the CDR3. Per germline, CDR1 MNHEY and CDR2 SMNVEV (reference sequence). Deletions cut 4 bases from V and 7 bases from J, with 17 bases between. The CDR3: CASSYYGEPWEQYF. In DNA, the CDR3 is TGTGCCAGCAGTTACTACGGGGAGCCCTGGGAGCAGTACTTC.

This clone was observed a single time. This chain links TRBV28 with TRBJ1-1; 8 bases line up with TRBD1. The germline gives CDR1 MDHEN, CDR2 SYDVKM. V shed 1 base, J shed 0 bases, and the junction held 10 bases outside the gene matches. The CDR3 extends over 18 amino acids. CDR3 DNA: TGTGCCAGCAGTTTATCGTCCGGACAGGGTTTGGTGAACACTGAAGCTTTCTTT. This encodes CASSLSSGQGLVNTEAFF.

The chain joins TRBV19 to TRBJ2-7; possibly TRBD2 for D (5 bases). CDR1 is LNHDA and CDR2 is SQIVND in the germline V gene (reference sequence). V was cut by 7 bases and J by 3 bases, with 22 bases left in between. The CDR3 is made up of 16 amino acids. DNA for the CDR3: TGTGCCAGTACCCCCGGTCGGGGTTTCTTCGACTACGAGCAGTACTTC. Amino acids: CASTPGRGFFDYEQYF.

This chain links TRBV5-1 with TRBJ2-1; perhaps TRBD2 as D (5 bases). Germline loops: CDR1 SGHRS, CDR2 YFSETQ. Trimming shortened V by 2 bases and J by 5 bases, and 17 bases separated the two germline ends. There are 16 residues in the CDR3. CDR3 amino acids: CASSFHGEGRHNEQFF. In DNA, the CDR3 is TGCGCCAGCAGCTTTCACGGAGAGGGCCGACACAATGAGCAGTTCTTC.

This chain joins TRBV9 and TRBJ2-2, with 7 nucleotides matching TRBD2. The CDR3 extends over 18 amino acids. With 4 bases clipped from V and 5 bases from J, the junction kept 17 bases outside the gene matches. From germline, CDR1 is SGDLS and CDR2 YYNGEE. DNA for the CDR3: TGTGCCAGCAGCCCCGCTCGAAACCGGGAGGTCGGGACCGGGGAGCTGTTTTTT. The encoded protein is CASSPARNREVGTGELFF.

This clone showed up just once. The CDR3 spells CASMGGFLRTEAFF. CDR3 DNA: TGTGCCAGTATGGGGGGTTTTCTGAGAACTGAAGCTTTCTTT. The V gene is TRBV28, the J gene TRBJ1-1; D possibly corresponds to TRBD1 (5 bases). Germline V gene data show CDR1 as MDHEN and CDR2 as SYDVKM. Trimming pared 9 bases from V and 5 bases from J, leaving 19 bases between. The CDR3 sequence is 14 residues long.

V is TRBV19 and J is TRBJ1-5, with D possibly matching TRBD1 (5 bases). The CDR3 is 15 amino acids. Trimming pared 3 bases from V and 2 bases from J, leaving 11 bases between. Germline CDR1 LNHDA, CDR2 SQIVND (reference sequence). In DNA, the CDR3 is TGTGCCAGTAGTATTGGGGGTATCGGCAATCAGCCCCAGCATTTT. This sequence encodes CASSIGGIGNQPQHF.

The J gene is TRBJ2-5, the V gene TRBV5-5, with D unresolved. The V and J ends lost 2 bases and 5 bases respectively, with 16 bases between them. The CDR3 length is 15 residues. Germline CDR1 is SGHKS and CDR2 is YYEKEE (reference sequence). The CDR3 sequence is CASSFSGSAGETQYF. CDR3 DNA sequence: TGTGCCAGCAGCTTTTCAGGTTCGGCCGGGGAGACCCAGTACTTC.

CDR3 amino acids: CASSYGRTTDNEQFF. CDR3 coding DNA: TGTGCCAGCAGTTACGGGCGGACTACGGACAATGAGCAGTTCTTC. The J gene is TRBJ2-1, the V gene TRBV27; possible D gene TRBD2, 6 bases. V was pared by 4 bases and J by 5 bases, with 15 bases between. Germline-derived CDR1 and CDR2 are MNHEY and SMNVEV (reference sequence). The CDR3 contains 15 residues.

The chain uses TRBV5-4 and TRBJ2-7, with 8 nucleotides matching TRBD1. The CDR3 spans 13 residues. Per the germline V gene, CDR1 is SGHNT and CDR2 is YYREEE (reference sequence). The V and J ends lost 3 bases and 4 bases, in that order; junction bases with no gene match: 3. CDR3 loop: CASSSGQGYEQYF. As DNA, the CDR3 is TGTGCCAGCAGCTCCGGACAGGGTTACGAGCAGTACTTC.

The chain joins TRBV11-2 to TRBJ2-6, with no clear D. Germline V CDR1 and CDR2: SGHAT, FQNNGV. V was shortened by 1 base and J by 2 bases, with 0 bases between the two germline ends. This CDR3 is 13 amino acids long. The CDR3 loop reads CASSLAGANVLTF. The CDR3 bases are TGTGCCAGCAGCTTAGCTGGGGCCAACGTCCTGACTTTC.

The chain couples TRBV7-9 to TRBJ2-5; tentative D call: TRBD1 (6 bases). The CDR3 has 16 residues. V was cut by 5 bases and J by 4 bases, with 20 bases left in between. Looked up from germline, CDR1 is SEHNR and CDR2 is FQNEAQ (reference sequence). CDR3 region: CASSPTQDRVRETQYF. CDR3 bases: TGTGCCAGCAGCCCTACGCAGGACAGAGTCCGAGAGACCCAGTACTTC.

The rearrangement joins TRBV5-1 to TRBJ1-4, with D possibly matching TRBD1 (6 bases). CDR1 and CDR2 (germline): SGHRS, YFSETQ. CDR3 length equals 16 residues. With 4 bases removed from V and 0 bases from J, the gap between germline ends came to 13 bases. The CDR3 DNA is TGCGCCAGCAGCCTCGGACAGAAATCAACTAATGAAAAACTGTTTTTT. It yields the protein CASSLGQKSTNEKLFF.

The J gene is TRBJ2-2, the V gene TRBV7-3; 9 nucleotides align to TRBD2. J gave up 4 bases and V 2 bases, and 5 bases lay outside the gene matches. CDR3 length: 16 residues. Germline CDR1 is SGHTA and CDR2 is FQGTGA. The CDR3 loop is CASSLEGLAFTGELFF. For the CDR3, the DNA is TGTGCCAGCAGCTTAGAAGGACTAGCGTTCACCGGGGAGCTGTTTTTT.

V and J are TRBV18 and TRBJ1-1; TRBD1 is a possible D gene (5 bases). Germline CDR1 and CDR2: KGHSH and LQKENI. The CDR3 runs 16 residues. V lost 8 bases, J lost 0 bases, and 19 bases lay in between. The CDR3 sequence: CASRVPGGTMNTEAFF. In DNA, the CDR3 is TGTGCCAGCCGGGTGCCGGGGGGAACCATGAACACTGAAGCTTTCTTT. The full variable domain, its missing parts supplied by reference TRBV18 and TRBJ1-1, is NAGVMQNPRHLVRRRGQEARLRCSPMKGHSHVYWYRQLPEEGLKFMVYLQKENIIDESGMPKERFSAEFPKEGPSILRIQQVVRGDSAAYFCASRVPGGTMNTEAFFGQGTRLTVV.

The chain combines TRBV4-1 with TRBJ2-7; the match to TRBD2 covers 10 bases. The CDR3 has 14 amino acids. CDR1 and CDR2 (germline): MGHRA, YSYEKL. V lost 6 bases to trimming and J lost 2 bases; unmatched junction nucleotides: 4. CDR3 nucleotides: TGCGCCAGCAGTCGGACTAGCGGAACCTACGAGCAGTACTTC. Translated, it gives CASSRTSGTYEQYF.